Following are 21 T cell receptor beta chains from one sample sequenced in a study of cytomegalovirus exposure and HLA in healthy donors. 13 Jbeta primers and 60 Vbeta primers were used for the PCR. Repertoires were generated with immunoSEQ multiplex PCR, while TCRdb's copy carries only in-frame clones and drops some. The table includes roughly 120,000 clones, around 67% detected once. The sample taken for sequencing was PBMCs. Receptors originate from a man aged 55 to 69 in good health and CMV-seropositive.

The V and J genes are TRBV6-1 and TRBJ2-7, with 9 bases lining up with TRBD2. V was clipped by 5 bases and J by 4 bases; unmatched bases: 9. Germline V lookup: CDR1 MNHNS, CDR2 SASEGT. This CDR3 has 15 residues. The DNA for the CDR3 is TGTGCCAGCAGTTTGCGGGGGGGAAGGGAGTACGAGCAGTACTTC. Translated, it gives CASSLRGGREYEQYF.

This clone appeared a single time. V gene TRBV6-1 combines with J gene TRBJ2-3; the D gene is possibly TRBD2 (7 bases). CDR1 and CDR2 from the germline V gene are MNHNS and SASEGT. CDR3 length: 13 residues. Trimming removed 7 bases from V and 10 bases from J, with 18 bases in between. DNA for the CDR3: TGTGCCAGCACGCGGGGGCCCAATTCGCCGCAGTATTTT. This translates into CASTRGPNSPQYF.

The chain uses TRBV15 and TRBJ1-6, with a tentative D call TRBD1 (5 bases). Germline CDR1 LNHNV, CDR2 YYDKDF (reference sequence). CDR3 size: 14 residues. V was clipped by 0 bases and J by 14 bases, with 14 bases between them. The CDR3 reads CATSRDFGGVTLHF. The CDR3 region has the DNA TGTGCCACCAGCAGAGATTTTGGGGGGGTCACCCTCCACTTT.

The chain carries TRBV15 and TRBJ1-6; TRBD1 is a possible D gene (6 bases). The CDR3 is made up of 14 amino acids. Germline CDR1 is LNHNV and CDR2 is YYDKDF (reference sequence). The V end lost 3 bases, the J end lost 15 bases, and 18 bases lay between the germline ends. DNA for the CDR3: TGTGCCACCAGCAGGGGGACAAGGCCTATAATCCTCCACTTT. As protein: CATSRGTRPIILHF.

This chain connects TRBV7-9 to TRBJ2-5; D is possibly TRBD2 (7 bases). Germline values: CDR1 SEHNR, CDR2 FQNEAQ (reference sequence). Between the trimmed V and J ends, which lost 5 bases and 5 bases, there was a span of 12 bases. The CDR3 length is 13 residues. CDR3 DNA: TGTGCCAGCAGCACGGGGGGCCCGGAGACCCAGTACTTC. The encoded protein is CASSTGGPETQYF.

V is TRBV11-2 and J is TRBJ2-3, with 11 bases matching TRBD2. J was trimmed by 4 bases and V by 4 bases; bases with no gene match: 4. CDR1 is SGHAT, CDR2 FQNNGV, per germline. This CDR3 region has 15 residues. CDR3 loop: CASSSATSGADTQYF. Written as DNA, the CDR3 is TGTGCCAGCAGCTCCGCGACTAGCGGGGCAGATACGCAGTATTTT.

The chain carries TRBV5-1 and TRBJ2-1; 13 bases map to TRBD2. The trim removed 4 bases at V and 5 bases at J, leaving 6 bases unmatched. The CDR3 loop spans 16 amino acids. Germline V gene data show CDR1 as SGHRS and CDR2 as YFSETQ. CDR3 nucleotides: TGCGCCAGCAGCCGGCGACTAGCGGGGGGAAACAATGAGCAGTTCTTC. It is translated as CASSRRLAGGNNEQFF.

V and J are TRBV7-9 and TRBJ1-6; 8 positions match TRBD1. V shed 6 bases, J shed 0 bases, and the junction held 7 bases outside the gene matches. CDR3 length: 17 amino acids. Germline CDR1 SEHNR, CDR2 FQNEAQ (reference sequence). Written as DNA, the CDR3 is TGTGCCAGCAGACAGACAGGGGCGAGCTCCTATAATTCACCCCTCCACTTT. This sequence encodes CASRQTGASSYNSPLHF.

The rearrangement uses TRBV5-1 and TRBJ1-6; D possibly corresponds to TRBD1 (5 bases). This CDR3 comprises 15 residues. V lost 6 bases, J lost 6 bases, and 16 bases lay in between. The germline CDR1 and CDR2 sequences are SGHRS and YFSETQ. CDR3 loop: CASTFDSPRNSPLHF. For the CDR3, the DNA is TGCGCCAGCACCTTCGACAGCCCACGTAATTCACCCCTCCACTTT.

The chain uses TRBV28 and TRBJ2-5; no definite D call. The CDR3 has 15 residues. Germline V CDR1 and CDR2: MDHEN, SYDVKM. V shed 5 bases and J shed 3 bases, with 16 bases lying between them. The CDR3 is CASSTRRRWEETQYF. CDR3 nucleotides: TGTGCCAGCAGTACCCGACGGCGGTGGGAAGAGACCCAGTACTTC.

In its sample, this clone was seen a few times. V is TRBV5-6 and J is TRBJ1-1; TRBD1 aligns across 8 bases. V was pared by 4 bases and J by 8 bases, with 7 bases of the junction left unmatched. This CDR3 is built from 13 residues. From germline, CDR1 is SGHDT and CDR2 YYEEEE. DNA of the CDR3: TGTGCCAGCAGCCCAGGGGGCGCGGGGGAAGCTTTCTTT. Amino acid sequence: CASSPGGAGEAFF.

The chain couples TRBV6-5 to TRBJ2-7; 8 nucleotides agree with TRBD1. The CDR3 extends over 13 amino acids. J lost 5 bases, V lost 6 bases, and 6 bases had no gene match. Germline V CDR1 and CDR2: MNHEY, SVGAGI. CDR3 sequence (DNA): TGTGCCAGCAGACTTGGACAGGGCCACGAGCAGTACTTC. This translates into CASRLGQGHEQYF.

V usage is TRBV18 and J usage is TRBJ1-3; 7 bases agree with TRBD1. From germline, CDR1 is KGHSH and CDR2 LQKENI. Unmatched junction bases numbered 8, after V lost 2 bases and J lost 4 bases. This CDR3 spans 16 amino acids. The CDR3 region has the DNA TGTGCCAGCTCACCAGCCGGGACAGCAAGCGGAAACACCATATATTTT. Translating it yields CASSPAGTASGNTIYF.

The chain has TRBV6-5 and TRBJ2-7, with D maybe TRBD1 (5 bases). The V end lost 5 bases, the J end lost 3 bases, and 14 bases lay between the germline ends. Germline V gives CDR1 MNHEY, CDR2 SVGAGI. The CDR3 contains 14 residues. Here the CDR3 DNA reads TGTGCCAGCAGTATCGGTCAGGGCGACTACGAGCAGTACTTC. It specifies CASSIGQGDYEQYF.

The chain couples TRBV19 to TRBJ2-7; D might be TRBD1 (6 bases). V dropped 5 bases and J dropped 2 bases, with 16 bases sitting between them. Germline V gene sequence: CDR1 LNHDA, CDR2 SQIVND (reference sequence). There are 15 residues in the CDR3. The DNA of the CDR3 is TGTGCCAGTAGTTCCCCCGCCAGGGGAGCCTACGAGCAGTACTTC. It yields the protein CASSSPARGAYEQYF. Complete variable domain (other parts from reference TRBV19 and TRBJ2-7): DGGITQSPKYLFRKEGQNVTLSCEQNLNHDAMYWYRQDPGQGLRLIYYSQIVNDFQKGDIAEGYSVSREKKESFPLTVTSAQKNPTAFYLCASSSPARGAYEQYFGPGTRLTVT.

V is TRBV28 and J is TRBJ1-1; TRBD1 aligns across 7 bases. The junction had 13 bases not matched to a gene; V was cut back by 6 bases and J by 3 bases. There are 16 residues in the CDR3. The germline V gene encodes CDR1 MDHEN and CDR2 SYDVKM. The CDR3 is CASSSRQIQGDTEAFF. The CDR3 DNA follows: TGTGCCAGCAGCTCGCGCCAGATTCAGGGGGACACTGAAGCTTTCTTT.

The chain couples TRBV7-3 to TRBJ1-1; the D gene is possibly TRBD1 (5 bases). CDR3 size: 12 residues. V shed 5 bases and J shed 8 bases, with 12 bases lying between them. CDR1 is SGHTA and CDR2 is FQGTGA in the germline V gene. The CDR3 DNA reads as TGTGCCAGCAGCCCCAGGGCAGGGGAAGCTTTCTTT. Its translation: CASSPRAGEAFF.

This clone has more than one count but fewer than ten. The chain uses TRBV19 and TRBJ1-4; D remains unclear. V dropped 7 bases and J dropped 7 bases, with 19 bases sitting between them. CDR3 length equals 15 residues. The germline CDR1 and CDR2 sequences are LNHDA and SQIVND (reference sequence). CDR3 sequence (DNA): TGTGCCAGTACGGCCCAGGCGGGAGTCGCTGAAAAACTGTTTTTT. It translates to CASTAQAGVAEKLFF.

The chain uses TRBV2 and TRBJ2-2; 9 nucleotides align to TRBD2. The CDR3 totals 16 residues. Germline CDR1 is SNHLY and CDR2 is FYNNEI. Germline trimming cut 4 bases from V and 5 bases from J; bases unmatched to any gene: 8. The CDR3 region is CASSGGGAQGTGELFF. The CDR3 nucleotides read TGTGCCAGCAGTGGCGGGGGGGCGCAGGGTACCGGGGAGCTGTTTTTT.

The V and J genes are TRBV2 and TRBJ2-3; tentative D call: TRBD1 (5 bases). V lost 3 bases to trimming and J lost 6 bases, with 10 bases between them. The germline V gene has CDR1 SNHLY and CDR2 FYNNEI. The CDR3 loop spans 13 amino acids. The CDR3 region is CASSDDRTDTQYF. The CDR3 DNA sequence: TGTGCCAGCAGTGACGACAGAACCGATACGCAGTATTTT.

This sequence joins TRBV6-5 and TRBJ2-7; TRBD1 matches at 8 bases. V trimming: 6 bases; J trimming: 6 bases; junction bases outside the gene matches: 1. Germline values: CDR1 MNHEY, CDR2 SVGAGI. The CDR3 extends over 11 amino acids. The DNA for the CDR3 is TGTGCCAGCAGCGACAGGGGCGAGCAGTACTTC. This gives the protein CASSDRGEQYF.